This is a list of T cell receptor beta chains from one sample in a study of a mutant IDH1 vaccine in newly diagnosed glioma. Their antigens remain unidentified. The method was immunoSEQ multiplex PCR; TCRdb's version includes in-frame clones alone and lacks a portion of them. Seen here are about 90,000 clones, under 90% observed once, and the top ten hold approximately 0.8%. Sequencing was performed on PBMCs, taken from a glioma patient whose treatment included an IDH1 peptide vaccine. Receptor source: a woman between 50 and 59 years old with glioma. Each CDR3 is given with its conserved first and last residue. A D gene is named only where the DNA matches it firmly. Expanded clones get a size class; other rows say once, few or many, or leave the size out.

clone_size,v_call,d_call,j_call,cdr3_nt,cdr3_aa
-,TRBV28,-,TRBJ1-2,TGTGCCAGCAGTTTGGATAGGGGCGCGAGAGGTGGCTACACCTTC,CASSLDRGARGGYTF
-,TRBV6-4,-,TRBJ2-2,TGTGCCAGCAGTGAGGGGGACAACACCGGGGAGCTGTTTTTT,CASSEGDNTGELFF
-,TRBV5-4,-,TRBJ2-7,TGTGCCAGCAGCCGCGGTCAGGGCCTGGACGAGCAGTACTTC,CASSRGQGLDEQYF
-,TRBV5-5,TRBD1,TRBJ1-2,TGTGCCAGCAGCTTAACAGGGGAATATGGCTACACCTTC,CASSLTGEYGYTF
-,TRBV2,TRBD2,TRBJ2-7,TGTGCCAGCAGTGACCCCAGCGGGAGGGCCTACGAGCAGTACTTC,CASSDPSGRAYEQYF
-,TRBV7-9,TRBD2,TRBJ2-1,TGTGCCAGCAGCTTACGGGGGTCTAGCGGAAACAATGAGCAGTTCTTC,CASSLRGSSGNNEQFF
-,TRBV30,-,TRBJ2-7,TGTGCCTGGAGTGGGGGGAGGCCGTACGAGCAGTACTTC,CAWSGGRPYEQYF
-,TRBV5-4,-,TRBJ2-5,TGTGCCAGCAGCTTTGAGCCGTACCAAGAGACCCAGTACTTC,CASSFEPYQETQYF
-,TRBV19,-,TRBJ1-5,TGTGCCAGTAGTATACAGGCTTATAGCAATCAGCCCCAGCATTTT,CASSIQAYSNQPQHF
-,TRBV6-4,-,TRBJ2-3,TGTGCCAGCAACCAACCCAACCGGGACGGACATTTTAGCACAGATACGCAGTATTTT,CASNQPNRDGHFSTDTQYF
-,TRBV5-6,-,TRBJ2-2,TGTGCCAGCAGCTTGGGGGGCTGGGTCACCGGGGAGCTGTTTTTT,CASSLGGWVTGELFF
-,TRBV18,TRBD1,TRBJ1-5,TGTGCCGGCTCACCAGGCAGGGGGCTATTGAATCAGCCCCAGCATTTT,CAGSPGRGLLNQPQHF
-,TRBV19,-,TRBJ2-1,TGTGCCAGTAGTATCACCTTTAGCTCCTACAATGAGCAGTTCTTC,CASSITFSSYNEQFF
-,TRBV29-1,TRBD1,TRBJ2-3,TGCAGCGCGCTGATCGGGACAGCTAGCACAGATACGCAGTATTTT,CSALIGTASTDTQYF
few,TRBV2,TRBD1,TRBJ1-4,TGTGCCAGCAGTTGGACAGGGTATGAAAAACTGTTTTTT,CASSWTGYEKLFF
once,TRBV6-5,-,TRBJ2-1,TGTGCCATAAAAGGGTCCCTCTCCAATGAGCAGTTCTTC,CAIKGSLSNEQFF
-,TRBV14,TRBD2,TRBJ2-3,TGTGCCAGCAGCCAAGGACTAGCGGGAGTGACAGATACGCAGTATTTT,CASSQGLAGVTDTQYF
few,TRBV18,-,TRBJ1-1,TGTGCCAGCTCACGGACAGATGAAGCTTTCTTT,CASSRTDEAFF
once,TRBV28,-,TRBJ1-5,TGTGCCAGCAGTTTGGGGGGAAATAGCAATCAGCCCCAGCATTTT,CASSLGGNSNQPQHF
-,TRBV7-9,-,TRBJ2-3,TGTGCCAGCAGCCGATTCAGGGAAACCGCAGATACGCAGTATTTT,CASSRFRETADTQYF
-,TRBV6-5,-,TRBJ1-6,TGTGCCGCCCAGGCGAACTATAATTCACCCCTCCACTTT,CAAQANYNSPLHF
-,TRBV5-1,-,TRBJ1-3,TGCGCCAGCAGCTTGGCGCCTCGGGAAAGGCTCACTGGAAACACCATATATTTT,CASSLAPRERLTGNTIYF
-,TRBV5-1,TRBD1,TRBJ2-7,TGCGCCAGCAGCTTCCAGCAGGGGGACTACGAGCAGTACTTC,CASSFQQGDYEQYF
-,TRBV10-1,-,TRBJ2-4,TGCGCCAGCAGTGAACGAGGGATCGCCATTCAGTACTTC,CASSERGIAIQYF
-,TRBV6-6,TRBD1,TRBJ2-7,TGTGCCAGCAGTTACAGGGACAGGGTCAACGAGCAGTACTTC,CASSYRDRVNEQYF
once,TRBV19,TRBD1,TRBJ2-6,TGTGCCAGTAGTAACCTGACAGGGGCGGTTGGGGCCAACGTCCTGACTTTC,CASSNLTGAVGANVLTF
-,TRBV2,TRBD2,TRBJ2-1,TGTGCCAGCAGTGACGGTACTAGCGGGAGACATGAGCAGTTCTTC,CASSDGTSGRHEQFF
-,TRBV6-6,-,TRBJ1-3,TGTGCCAGCAGTTCGCCCGGAGGGGTGGACGGAAACACCATATATTTT,CASSSPGGVDGNTIYF
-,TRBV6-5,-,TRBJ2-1,TGTGCCAGCAGCCCTCCCAGGCCGCAGGGGGAGCAGTTCTTC,CASSPPRPQGEQFF
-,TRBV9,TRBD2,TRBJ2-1,TGTGCCAGCAGCCCCTCGGGGGGGTCGTACAATGAGCAGTTCTTC,CASSPSGGSYNEQFF
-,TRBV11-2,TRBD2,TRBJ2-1,TGTGCCAGCAGCCTGGGGGGGAGCCTATTCTTC,CASSLGGSLFF
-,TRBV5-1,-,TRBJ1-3,TGCGCCAGCAGCTCCTCGGCAGGGATCTCTGGAAACACCATATATTTT,CASSSSAGISGNTIYF
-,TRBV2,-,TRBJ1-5,TGTGCCAGCAGTGATGTCACCAGGGGTCAGCCCCAGCATTTT,CASSDVTRGQPQHF
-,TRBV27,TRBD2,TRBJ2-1,TGTGCCAGCAGTTTATCGGGACTAGCGGGATCCTGGCTCTTC,CASSLSGLAGSWLF
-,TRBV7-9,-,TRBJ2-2,TGTGCCGCAGGGGACACCCTCAACACCGGGGAGCTGTTTTTT,CAAGDTLNTGELFF
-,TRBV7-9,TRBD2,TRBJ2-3,TGTGCCAGCAGCTGGGGTAGCGGGAGAGTGGCAGATACGCAGTATTTT,CASSWGSGRVADTQYF
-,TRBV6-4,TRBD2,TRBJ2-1,TGTGCCAGCAGTAAACGACTAGCGGGGGACAATGAGCAGTTCTTC,CASSKRLAGDNEQFF
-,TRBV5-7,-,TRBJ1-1,TGTGCCAGCAGCAAAGCGGTCAGCTTTCCTCGGAACACTGAAGCTTTCTTT,CASSKAVSFPRNTEAFF
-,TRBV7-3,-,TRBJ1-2,TGTGCCAGCAGCTTAGATGGACAGAGCTATGGCTACACCTTC,CASSLDGQSYGYTF
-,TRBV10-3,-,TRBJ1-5,TGTGCCATCAGTGATCATGGGGAACCGGCCGGCAATCAGCCCCAGCATTTT,CAISDHGEPAGNQPQHF
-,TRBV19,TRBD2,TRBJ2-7,TGTGCCAGTAGGATTCAGGTAACGGGGGGCTACGAGCAGTACTTC,CASRIQVTGGYEQYF
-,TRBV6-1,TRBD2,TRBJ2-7,TGTGCCAGTTTAACAGCGGGAGGGACCTACGAGCAGTACTTC,CASLTAGGTYEQYF
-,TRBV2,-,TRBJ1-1,TGTGCCAGCAGTGATACAAGCCCTGAAGCTTTCTTT,CASSDTSPEAFF
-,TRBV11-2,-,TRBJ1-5,TGTGCCAGCAGCTTTAGGGGGAATTTT,CASSFRGNF
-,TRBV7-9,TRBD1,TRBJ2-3,TGTGCCAGCAGCACGGACCTGGGACAGGGCGGTGGCACAGATACGCAGTATTTT,CASSTDLGQGGGTDTQYF